Presented here are 3 T cell receptor beta chains from one specimen sequenced in a study of T-cell reconstitution after alpha-beta-depleted transplantation in children. Preparation of the TCRbeta library used unique molecular identifiers. In TCRdb, the PCR reads were re-called with MiXCR into one record per CDR3 protein. The sample lists about 400,000 distinct CDR3 sequences; roughly 20% were seen once. The input for sequencing was PBMCs from the stem cell graft donor, taken from the stem cell graft. These TCRs come from a human donor who donated a stem cell graft to a child with acute myeloid leukemia.

This chain links TRBV4-1 with TRBJ2-1; 8 bases are shared with TRBD1. This CDR3 contains 15 residues. Losses at the gene ends were 2 bases for V and 4 bases for J; bases not matched to a gene: 4. Germline values: CDR1 MGHRA, CDR2 YSYEKL. CDR3 residues: CASSQTTGEYNEQFF. The CDR3 nucleotides read TGCGCCAGCAGCCAAACGACAGGGGAATACAATGAGCAGTTCTTC.

V gene TRBV29-1 combines with J gene TRBJ2-5; D is perhaps TRBD1 or TRBD2 (5 bases each). The CDR3 consists of 14 residues. V lost 1 base, J lost 3 bases, and 12 bases lay in between. Germline V lookup: CDR1 SQVTM, CDR2 ANQGSEA. CDR3 bases: TGCAGCGTTGAAGTGGGACCAGGAAAAGAGACCCAGTACTTC. It codes for CSVEVGPGKETQYF. Full variable domain (rest looked up from reference TRBV29-1 and TRBJ2-5): SAVISQKPSRDICQRGTSLTIQCQVDSQVTMMFWYRQQPGQSLTLIATANQGSEATYESGFVIDKFPISRPNLTFSTLTVSNMSPEDSSIYLCSVEVGPGKETQYFGPGTRLLVL.

In its sample, this clonotype was seen a few times. V usage is TRBV29-1 and J usage is TRBJ2-1; a weak D match, TRBD1 (5 bases). Trimming removed 6 bases at V and 5 bases at J, with 17 bases between. The CDR3 runs to 14 residues. The germline V gene encodes CDR1 SQVTM and CDR2 ANQGSEA. The CDR3 bases are TGCAGCGTCCCTAGGACACGAAAAAACAATGAGCAGTTCTTC. Its translation: CSVPRTRKNNEQFF.